The next 27 T cell receptor beta chains were all read from a single sample in a study of T-cell reconstitution after alpha-beta-depleted transplantation in children. Researchers prepared the TCRbeta library using unique molecular identifiers, the study reports. TCRdb fed the PCR reads into MiXCR, producing one record per CDR3 protein. The data contain 95,000 to 150,000 distinct CDR3 sequences, more than 20% of them singletons. The specimen was PBMCs, mostly from graft donor cells, collected 180 days after TCRalphabeta/CD19-depleted stem cell transplant. These TCRs come from a male patient aged 2 to 9 who had a stem cell transplant for chronic granulomatous disease, so the T cells may come from the graft donor.

The rearrangement joins TRBV7-2 to TRBJ1-6; the D gene is possibly TRBD1 (5 bases). This CDR3 has 14 amino acids. Germline CDR1 SGHTA, CDR2 FQGNSA. Trimming shortened V by 2 bases and J by 9 bases, and 11 bases separated the two germline ends. The chain's CDR3 is CASSLQFGGSPLHF. As DNA, the CDR3 is TGTGCCAGCAGCTTACAGTTCGGGGGTTCACCCCTCCACTTT.

The gene calls are TRBV7-2 and TRBJ2-4, with 9 bases fitting TRBD2. With V trimmed by 3 bases and J by 8 bases, 5 bases remained unmatched. The V gene's germline CDR1 is SGHTA and CDR2 FQGNSA. The CDR3 is made up of 14 amino acids. The CDR3 is CASSLGTSGHIQYF. As DNA, the CDR3 is TGTGCCAGCAGCTTGGGTACTAGCGGGCACATTCAGTACTTC.

This chain uses TRBV7-6 with TRBJ1-1, with D uncertain. V gave up 1 base and J gave up 1 base, with 10 bases separating them. Per germline, CDR1 SGHVS and CDR2 FNYEAQ. The CDR3 has 15 residues. In nucleotides, the CDR3 is TGTGCCAGCAGCTTAGGTCCCGATGGGAACACTGAAGCTTTCTTT. This sequence encodes CASSLGPDGNTEAFF.

At least ten counts were recorded for this clonotype. The chain combines TRBV20-1 with TRBJ2-1; 14 positions match TRBD2. CDR1 and CDR2 (germline): DFQATT, SNEGSKA (reference sequence). The CDR3 length is 18 residues. The V gene end was trimmed by 3 bases and the J gene end by 2 bases; junction bases not matched to a gene: 9. The DNA of the CDR3 is TGCAGTGCTAGTGAGGGACTAGCGGGGGTCCCAACCTACAATGAGCAGTTCTTC. It translates to CSASEGLAGVPTYNEQFF.

This clonotype was counted at least ten times. The rearrangement uses TRBV20-1 and TRBJ2-3; tentatively, D is TRBD2 (6 bases). In germline, CDR1 is DFQATT, CDR2 SNEGSKA (reference sequence). The V and J ends lost 6 bases and 3 bases respectively, with 19 bases between them. The CDR3 is 15 residues long. CDR3 nucleotide sequence: TGCAGTGCCCTACACAAGCGGGCCTATACAGATACGCAGTATTTT. This translates into CSALHKRAYTDTQYF.

V and J are TRBV12-3 or TRBV12-4 and TRBJ2-1; possible D gene TRBD1, 5 bases. Trimming pared 0 bases from V and 0 bases from J, leaving 9 bases between. This CDR3 is 16 amino acids long. The DNA for the CDR3 is TGTGCCAGCAGTTTAGCAGGGGCCCGCTCCTACAATGAGCAGTTCTTC. This sequence encodes CASSLAGARSYNEQFF.

The V and J genes are TRBV5-1 and TRBJ2-5; D unclear. The CDR3 is made up of 15 amino acids. Germline lookup yields CDR1 SGHRS and CDR2 YFSETQ. Trimming shortened V by 0 bases and J by 4 bases, and 13 bases separated the two germline ends. DNA for the CDR3: TGCGCCAGCAGCTTGGAGGGCATGAAGATAGAGACCCAGTACTTC. Protein: CASSLEGMKIETQYF.

This chain links TRBV6-4 with TRBJ2-2; 14 nucleotides agree with TRBD2. Germline V gene data show CDR1 as MRHNA and CDR2 as SNTAGT. V lost 5 bases to trimming and J lost 6 bases; unmatched junction nucleotides: 8. The CDR3 length is 17 residues. The CDR3 loop reads CASSPGLAGDEAGELFF. DNA for the CDR3: TGTGCCAGCAGTCCGGGACTAGCGGGAGACGAGGCCGGGGAGCTGTTTTTT.

This chain joins TRBV20-1 and TRBJ2-1; 14 nucleotides match TRBD2. With V trimmed by 1 base and J by 2 bases, 13 bases remained unmatched. CDR1 is DFQATT and CDR2 is SNEGSKA in the germline V gene (reference sequence). The CDR3 length is 20 residues. DNA of the CDR3: TGCAGTGCTAGAGCATTTGGACAGGGACTAGCGGGGGCCCCCTACAATGAGCAGTTCTTC. Encoded protein: CSARAFGQGLAGAPYNEQFF.

This clonotype came up a few times. V gene TRBV28 combines with J gene TRBJ2-3, with D hard to call. From germline, CDR1 is MDHEN and CDR2 SYDVKM. V was shortened by 1 base and J by 2 bases, with 16 bases between the two germline ends. The CDR3 is 17 amino acids. The CDR3 bases are TGTGCCAGCAGTTTATTAGGCACGCGGTACGACACAGATACGCAGTATTTT. As protein: CASSLLGTRYDTDTQYF.

The chain joins TRBV12-3 or TRBV12-4 to TRBJ2-1; TRBD2 might be the D (5 bases). The CDR3 length is 12 residues. Between the trimmed V and J ends, which lost 7 bases and 6 bases, there was a span of 10 bases. CDR3 in amino acids: CASKTRFNEQFF. The CDR3 DNA follows: TGTGCCAGCAAAACTAGATTCAATGAGCAGTTCTTC.

The chain couples TRBV27 to TRBJ1-5, with 7 bases identical to TRBD1. This CDR3 comprises 15 residues. V was clipped by 5 bases and J by 7 bases; unmatched bases: 11. CDR1 MNHEY and CDR2 SMNVEV come from the germline V gene (reference sequence). CDR3 coding DNA: TGTGCCAGCAGTCCTCGGGCAGGGGGGAGGCAGCCCCAGCATTTT. This sequence encodes CASSPRAGGRQPQHF.

Only a few counts were recorded for this clonotype. The chain couples TRBV27 to TRBJ2-7; a possible D gene is TRBD1 (5 bases). The germline V gene encodes CDR1 MNHEY and CDR2 SMNVEV (reference sequence). V dropped 6 bases and J dropped 5 bases, with 14 bases sitting between them. This CDR3 has 13 residues. CDR3 coding DNA: TGTGCCAGCAGATTGAAGGGGCTCAACGAGCAGTACTTC. It encodes CASRLKGLNEQYF.

Worth noting for this clonotype: It may be a read error: a sequence one base away is much more abundant. The rearrangement joins TRBV20-1 to TRBJ1-1; unclear D gene. The CDR3 contains 11 residues. Per the germline V gene, CDR1 is DFQATT and CDR2 is SNEGSKA (reference sequence). The V gene lost 3 bases and the J gene lost 6 bases, with 8 bases spanning the gap. The CDR3 DNA reads as TGCAGTGCTAGCCCCAATGCTGAAGCTTTCTTT. This translates into CSASPNAEAFF.

The rearrangement uses TRBV9 and TRBJ2-1, with a tentative D call TRBD2 (6 bases). The germline gives CDR1 SGDLS, CDR2 YYNGEE. V lost 0 bases and J 8 bases, leaving 15 bases between the germline ends. The CDR3 loop spans 15 amino acids. The CDR3 DNA reads as TGTGCCAGCAGCGTAGCGCGGGGACCCTGGGATGAGCAGTTCTTC. Translating it yields CASSVARGPWDEQFF.

The CDR3 sequence: CASSQGLKGFTEAFF. DNA of the CDR3: TGCGCCAGCAGCCAAGGTTTAAAGGGGTTCACTGAAGCTTTCTTT. The chain combines TRBV4-3 with TRBJ1-1; a possible D gene is TRBD1 (5 bases). V was pared by 1 base and J by 4 bases, with 13 bases between. This CDR3 is 15 amino acids long. In germline, CDR1 is LGHNA, CDR2 YSLEER.

Many counts were recorded for this clonotype. This chain links TRBV4-3 with TRBJ2-1; D is unclear. V lost 1 base to trimming and J lost 5 bases, with 6 bases between them. This CDR3 is built from 13 residues. Germline-derived CDR1 and CDR2 are LGHNA and YSLEER. CDR3 nucleotides: TGCGCCAGCAGCCAAGTACCGGACAATGAGCAGTTCTTC. As protein: CASSQVPDNEQFF.

This clonotype was seen just once. The chain carries TRBV7-2 and TRBJ2-7; D not certain. In germline, CDR1 is SGHTA, CDR2 FQGNSA. The V gene lost 0 bases and the J gene lost 3 bases, with 12 bases spanning the gap. The CDR3 sequence is 15 residues long. The CDR3 DNA sequence: TGTGCCAGCAGCTTAGCGCTCCGCCCGATCTACGAGCAGTACTTC. It yields the protein CASSLALRPIYEQYF.

This clonotype was detected a few times. The chain uses TRBV12-3 or TRBV12-4 and TRBJ2-5; D not certain. With 3 bases removed from V and 5 bases from J, the gap between germline ends came to 10 bases. The CDR3 spans 13 residues. The CDR3 loop is CASSFMGWETQYF. The DNA for the CDR3 is TGTGCCAGCAGTTTTATGGGGTGGGAGACCCAGTACTTC.

CDR3 in amino acids: CASSFPGSNEQFF. DNA of the CDR3: TGTGCCAGCAGCTTTCCGGGTTCTAATGAGCAGTTCTTC. The rearrangement joins TRBV9 to TRBJ2-1, with D uncertain. V shed 4 bases and J shed 7 bases, with 12 bases lying between them. CDR3 length equals 13 residues. Per the germline V gene, CDR1 is SGDLS and CDR2 is YYNGEE.

CDR3 DNA: TGCAGTGCTGGACTAGCGGGAGGTTCGGATACGCAGTATTTT. It yields the protein CSAGLAGGSDTQYF. This sequence joins TRBV20-1 and TRBJ2-3; 14 bases are shared with TRBD2. CDR1 is DFQATT and CDR2 is SNEGSKA in the germline V gene (reference sequence). This CDR3 has 14 residues. V shed 5 bases, J shed 6 bases, and the junction held 4 bases outside the gene matches.

The chain combines TRBV20-1 with TRBJ1-6, with D unclear. The length of the CDR3 is 14 residues. The germline V and J ends were trimmed by 5 bases and 14 bases, with 22 bases remaining between them. Germline V gene data show CDR1 as DFQATT and CDR2 as SNEGSKA (reference sequence). CDR3 DNA: TGCAGTGCTTCTAGAGGAGATAATTTGTTATCCCTCCACTTT. Encoded protein: CSASRGDNLLSLHF.

V is TRBV9 and J is TRBJ2-6; D gene ambiguous. Germline values: CDR1 SGDLS, CDR2 YYNGEE. The CDR3 covers 15 residues. Trimming removed 4 bases from V and 4 bases from J, with 12 bases in between. CDR3 region: CASSPGVSGANVLTF. In DNA, the CDR3 is TGTGCCAGCAGCCCCGGTGTGTCAGGGGCCAACGTCCTGACTTTC.

This clonotype was observed at least ten times. The chain employs TRBV19 and TRBJ1-5; D is unresolved. This CDR3 region has 15 residues. Trimming pared 2 bases from V and 6 bases from J, leaving 14 bases between. CDR1 is LNHDA and CDR2 is SQIVND in the germline V gene (reference sequence). The CDR3 DNA is TGTGCCAGTAGTATATCCCAAGGGTTTAGTCAGCCCCAGCATTTT. Translation: CASSISQGFSQPQHF.

This clonotype was seen ten or more times. The chain uses TRBV20-1 and TRBJ2-5; tentative D call: TRBD1 (6 bases). Germline V gene data show CDR1 as DFQATT and CDR2 as SNEGSKA (reference sequence). The germline V and J ends were trimmed by 3 bases and 1 base, with 6 bases remaining between them. CDR3 length: 12 amino acids. In DNA form, the CDR3 reads TGCAGTGCTAGGGACAGCCAAGAGACCCAGTACTTC. This translates into CSARDSQETQYF.

The chain combines TRBV5-1 with TRBJ2-2, with a weak D call TRBD1 (5 bases). The CDR3 covers 14 residues. V dropped 4 bases and J dropped 6 bases, with 13 bases sitting between them. CDR1 is SGHRS, CDR2 YFSETQ, per germline. DNA for the CDR3: TGCGCCAGCAGCGGTTTCCAGGGTGCCGGGGAGCTGTTTTTT. Translating it yields CASSGFQGAGELFF.

The rearrangement links TRBV18 to TRBJ2-7; D is uncertain. Germline V gene lookup returns CDR1 KGHSH and CDR2 LQKENI. CDR3 length: 15 residues. With 2 bases removed from V and 3 bases from J, the gap between germline ends came to 14 bases. The CDR3 reads CASSPKSGKVYEQYF. The DNA of the CDR3 is TGTGCCAGCTCACCAAAAAGTGGGAAGGTCTACGAGCAGTACTTC.